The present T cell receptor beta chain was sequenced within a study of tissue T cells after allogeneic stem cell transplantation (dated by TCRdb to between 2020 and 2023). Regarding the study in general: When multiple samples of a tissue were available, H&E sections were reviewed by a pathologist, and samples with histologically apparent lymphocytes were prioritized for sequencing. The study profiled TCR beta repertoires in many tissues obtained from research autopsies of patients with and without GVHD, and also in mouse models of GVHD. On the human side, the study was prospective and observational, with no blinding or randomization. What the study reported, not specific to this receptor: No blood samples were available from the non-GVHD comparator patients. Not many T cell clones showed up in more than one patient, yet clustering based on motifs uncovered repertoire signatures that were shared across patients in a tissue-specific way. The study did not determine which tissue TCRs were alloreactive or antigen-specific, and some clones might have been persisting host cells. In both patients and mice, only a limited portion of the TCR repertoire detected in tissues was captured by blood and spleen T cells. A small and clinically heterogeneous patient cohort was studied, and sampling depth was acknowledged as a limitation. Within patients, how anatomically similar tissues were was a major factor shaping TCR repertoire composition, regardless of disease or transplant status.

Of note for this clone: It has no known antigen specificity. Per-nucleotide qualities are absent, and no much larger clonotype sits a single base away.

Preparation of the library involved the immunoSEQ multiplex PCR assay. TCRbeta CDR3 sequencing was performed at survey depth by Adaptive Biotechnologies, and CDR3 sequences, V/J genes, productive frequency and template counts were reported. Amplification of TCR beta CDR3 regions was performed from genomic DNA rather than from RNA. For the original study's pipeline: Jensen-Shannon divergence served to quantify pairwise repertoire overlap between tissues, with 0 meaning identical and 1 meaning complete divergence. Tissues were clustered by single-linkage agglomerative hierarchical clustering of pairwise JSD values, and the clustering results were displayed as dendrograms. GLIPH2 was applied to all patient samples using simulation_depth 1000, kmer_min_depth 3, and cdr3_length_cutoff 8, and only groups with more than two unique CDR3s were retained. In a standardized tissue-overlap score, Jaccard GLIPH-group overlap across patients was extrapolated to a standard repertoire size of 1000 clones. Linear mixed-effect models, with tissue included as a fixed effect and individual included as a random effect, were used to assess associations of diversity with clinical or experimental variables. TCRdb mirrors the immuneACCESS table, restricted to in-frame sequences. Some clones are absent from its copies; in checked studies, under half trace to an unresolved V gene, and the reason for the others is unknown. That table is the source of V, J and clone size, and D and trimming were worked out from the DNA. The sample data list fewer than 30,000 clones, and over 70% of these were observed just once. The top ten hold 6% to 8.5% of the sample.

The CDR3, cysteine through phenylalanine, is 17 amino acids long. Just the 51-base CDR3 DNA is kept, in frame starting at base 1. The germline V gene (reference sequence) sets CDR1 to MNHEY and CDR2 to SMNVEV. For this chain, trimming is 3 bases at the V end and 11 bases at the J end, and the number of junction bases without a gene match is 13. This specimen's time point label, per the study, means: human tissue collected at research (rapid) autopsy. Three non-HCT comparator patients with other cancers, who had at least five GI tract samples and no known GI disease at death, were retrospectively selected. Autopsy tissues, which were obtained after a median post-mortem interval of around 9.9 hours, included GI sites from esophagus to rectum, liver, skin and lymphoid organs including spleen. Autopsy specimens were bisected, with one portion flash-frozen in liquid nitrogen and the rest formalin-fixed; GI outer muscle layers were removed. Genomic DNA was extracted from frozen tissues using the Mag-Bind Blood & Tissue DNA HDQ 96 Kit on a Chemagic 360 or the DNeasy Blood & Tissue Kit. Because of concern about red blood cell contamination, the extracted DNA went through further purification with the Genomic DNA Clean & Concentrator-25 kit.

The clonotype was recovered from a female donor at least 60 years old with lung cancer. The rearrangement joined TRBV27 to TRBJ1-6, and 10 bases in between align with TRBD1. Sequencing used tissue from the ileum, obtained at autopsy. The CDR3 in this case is CASSLSRRTGGFPPLHF. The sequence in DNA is TGTGCCAGCAGTTTGTCTCGTCGGACAGGGGGATTTCCACCCCTCCACTTT.